The rows below give T cell receptor beta chains drawn from one sample of a study of Ad26.COV2.S vaccination and SARS-CoV-2 variants. Method: immunoSEQ multiplex PCR; TCRdb's copy keeps in-frame clones and lacks some. Of about 460,000 clones in the sample, nearly 90% were seen once. The specimen was peripheral blood, collected in a trial of Ad26.COV2.S vaccine versus placebo. The origin of the receptors is a person between 18 and 60 years old who received the Ad26.COV2.S COVID-19 vaccine or a placebo. The CDR3 runs from the conserved cysteine through the conserved F or W. Fields, in order: V gene, J gene, clone size, D gene, CDR3 DNA, CDR3 protein. The D gene is left open where the match is weak. Clone size appears in some rows only: once, few, many, or a class for an expanded clone.

V gene: TRBV7-9; J gene: TRBJ2-5; clone size: .; D gene: .; CDR3 DNA: TGTGCCAGCACCAGCGGAGAGACCCAGTACTTC; CDR3 protein: CASTSGETQYF
V gene: TRBV9; J gene: TRBJ2-7; clone size: .; D gene: .; CDR3 DNA: TGTGCCAGCAGCGTGGGGGGAAGTTCCTACGAGCAGTACTTC; CDR3 protein: CASSVGGSSYEQYF
V gene: TRBV2; J gene: TRBJ2-7; clone size: .; D gene: .; CDR3 DNA: TGTGCCAGCGTGGGTCAGAGCTCCTACGAGCAGTACTTC; CDR3 protein: CASVGQSSYEQYF
V gene: TRBV28; J gene: TRBJ1-5; clone size: .; D gene: .; CDR3 DNA: TGTGCCAGCAGTTCGGGGGGGGTGACTCAGCCCCAGCATTTT; CDR3 protein: CASSSGGVTQPQHF
V gene: TRBV4-3; J gene: TRBJ1-2; clone size: .; D gene: .; CDR3 DNA: TGCGCCAGCAGCCAAGATTGGCTAAACCTCTCTCCTAACTATGGCTACACCTTC; CDR3 protein: CASSQDWLNLSPNYGYTF
V gene: TRBV9; J gene: TRBJ1-2; clone size: once; D gene: .; CDR3 DNA: TGTGCCAGCAGCGTAGGAGACCCTAGGGATGGCTACACCTTC; CDR3 protein: CASSVGDPRDGYTF
V gene: TRBV2; J gene: TRBJ1-1; clone size: .; D gene: .; CDR3 DNA: TGTGCCAGCAGCCAGGGTTTTTTAGGCACCAGTCCTGAAGCTTTCTTT; CDR3 protein: CASSQGFLGTSPEAFF
V gene: TRBV7-8; J gene: TRBJ2-7; clone size: .; D gene: .; CDR3 DNA: TGTGCCAGCAGCACCCAGAACCCATCAGGGGCCTTGTCCTACGAGCAGTACTTC; CDR3 protein: CASSTQNPSGALSYEQYF
V gene: TRBV7-9; J gene: TRBJ1-2; clone size: .; D gene: .; CDR3 DNA: TGTGCCAGCACCACGACAGGAATCTATGGCTACACCTTC; CDR3 protein: CASTTTGIYGYTF
V gene: TRBV6-1; J gene: TRBJ1-1; clone size: .; D gene: TRBD1; CDR3 DNA: TGTGCCAGCAGTGAAGGGACAGGACGCGCTGAAGCTTTCTTT; CDR3 protein: CASSEGTGRAEAFF
V gene: TRBV9; J gene: TRBJ2-3; clone size: once; D gene: .; CDR3 DNA: TGTGCCAGCAGCGTAGTGGGGGGGGCCGCAGATACGCAGTATTTT; CDR3 protein: CASSVVGGAADTQYF
V gene: TRBV7-2; J gene: TRBJ2-1; clone size: once; D gene: .; CDR3 DNA: TGTGCCAGCAGCCCCGGCCCGGGATTTGGCAATGAGCAGTTCTTC; CDR3 protein: CASSPGPGFGNEQFF
V gene: TRBV5-1; J gene: TRBJ1-6; clone size: .; D gene: TRBD1; CDR3 DNA: TGCGCCAGCAGCCCCAGGAGGATGGACAGCAGGGGGACTAATTCACCCCTCCACTTT; CDR3 protein: CASSPRRMDSRGTNSPLHF
V gene: TRBV7-9; J gene: TRBJ2-7; clone size: .; D gene: .; CDR3 DNA: TGTGCCAGCAGCGCCAGGACAACCTACGAGCAGTACTTC; CDR3 protein: CASSARTTYEQYF
V gene: TRBV9; J gene: TRBJ2-3; clone size: .; D gene: TRBD2; CDR3 DNA: TGTGCCAGCAGCGCGACGGGACTAGCGGACACAACAGATACGCAGTATTTT; CDR3 protein: CASSATGLADTTDTQYF
V gene: TRBV19; J gene: TRBJ2-1; clone size: .; D gene: TRBD2; CDR3 DNA: TGTGCCAGTAGCTTAACTAGCGGGAGGTGGAATGAGCAGTTCTTC; CDR3 protein: CASSLTSGRWNEQFF
V gene: TRBV7-2; J gene: TRBJ2-2; clone size: .; D gene: .; CDR3 DNA: TGTGCCAGCAGCTTAGATGGGGAGCTGTTTTTT; CDR3 protein: CASSLDGELFF
V gene: TRBV12-3/TRBV12-4; J gene: TRBJ2-3; clone size: .; D gene: TRBD2; CDR3 DNA: TGTGCCAGCAGTACGCTAGCGGGTGATACGCAGTATTTT; CDR3 protein: CASSTLAGDTQYF
V gene: TRBV3-1/TRBV3-2; J gene: TRBJ1-5; clone size: .; D gene: .; CDR3 DNA: TGTGCCAGCAGCCAAGATCACCCCCCCAGTCGGCATCAGCCCCAGCATTTT; CDR3 protein: CASSQDHPPSRHQPQHF
V gene: TRBV29-1; J gene: TRBJ2-1; clone size: .; D gene: .; CDR3 DNA: TGCAGCGTTATCCTAGCGTCCTCCTACAATGAGCAGTTCTTC; CDR3 protein: CSVILASSYNEQFF
V gene: TRBV28; J gene: TRBJ1-5; clone size: .; D gene: .; CDR3 DNA: TGTGCCAGCAGTTTGTATAGCAATCAGCCCCAGCATTTT; CDR3 protein: CASSLYSNQPQHF
V gene: TRBV11-2; J gene: TRBJ2-4; clone size: .; D gene: TRBD2; CDR3 DNA: TGTGCCAGCAGCTTATTGGGCGGGGGAGACATTCAGTACTTC; CDR3 protein: CASSLLGGGDIQYF
V gene: TRBV27; J gene: TRBJ2-7; clone size: .; D gene: .; CDR3 DNA: TGTGCCAGCAGTTTAATCGGGTTCCACGAGCAGTACTTC; CDR3 protein: CASSLIGFHEQYF
V gene: TRBV7-2; J gene: TRBJ1-4; clone size: .; D gene: TRBD1; CDR3 DNA: TGTGCCAGCAGGGACAGGGCTCCTAATGAAAAACTGTTTTTT; CDR3 protein: CASRDRAPNEKLFF
V gene: TRBV28; J gene: TRBJ1-4; clone size: .; D gene: TRBD1; CDR3 DNA: TGTGCCAGCAGTTCCGGGACAGTTAATGAAAAACTGTTTTTT; CDR3 protein: CASSSGTVNEKLFF
V gene: TRBV3-1/TRBV3-2; J gene: TRBJ1-2; clone size: .; D gene: TRBD1; CDR3 DNA: TGTGCCAGCAGCCAAGTCGGGACAGGGGAAGGCTACACCTTC; CDR3 protein: CASSQVGTGEGYTF
V gene: TRBV7-2; J gene: TRBJ2-7; clone size: once; D gene: TRBD2; CDR3 DNA: TGTGCCAGCAGTACGGCGGGGGATCTCTACGAGCAGTACTTC; CDR3 protein: CASSTAGDLYEQYF